This T cell receptor beta chain was captured in a study of graft-versus-host responses after intestinal transplantation. Broader study findings: Early post-transplant declines in HvG were associated with peak levels of circulating GvH clones.

The junction had 7 bases not matched to a gene; V was cut back by 6 bases and J by 5 bases. There are 15 residues in the CDR3. Germline-derived CDR1 and CDR2 are MNHEY and SVGAGI. TCRdb keeps only in-frame clones here, not all; method: immunoSEQ multiplex PCR. The repertoire holds about 89,000 clones, with just under 95% as singletons. To note about this clone: Its antigen remains unknown.

The material was unstimulated CD4+ T cells sorted from spleen or lymph node cells, obtained before intestinal transplant. This receptor was obtained from a human donor who received an intestinal transplant. The chain combines TRBV6-5 with TRBJ2-1; 10 bases align to TRBD2. This CDR3 reads CASRPGTSDNNEQFF. The CDR3 DNA follows: TGTGCCAGCAGACCCGGGACTAGCGATAACAATGAGCAGTTCTTC.